Here is one T cell receptor (beta chain) with its context. The protocol was immunoSEQ multiplex PCR, while the TCRdb copy is restricted to in-frame clones and leaves out a portion. The sample has about 120,000 clones; 90% to 95% are singletons. The data belong to a study of control samples from healthy donors and cancer patients. V lost 1 base and J lost 4, with 13 bases in between. The CDR3 covers 15 residues. Per germline, CDR1 SEHNR and CDR2 FQNEAQ (reference sequence). The source material was PBMCs. This chain links TRBV7-9 with TRBJ1-1; D remains unclear. The TCR originated in a man over 45 with head and neck cancer. This CDR3 is CASSLEQLGGTEAFF. The CDR3, as DNA: TGTGCCAGCAGCTTAGAGCAATTAGGCGGCACTGAAGCTTTCTTT.